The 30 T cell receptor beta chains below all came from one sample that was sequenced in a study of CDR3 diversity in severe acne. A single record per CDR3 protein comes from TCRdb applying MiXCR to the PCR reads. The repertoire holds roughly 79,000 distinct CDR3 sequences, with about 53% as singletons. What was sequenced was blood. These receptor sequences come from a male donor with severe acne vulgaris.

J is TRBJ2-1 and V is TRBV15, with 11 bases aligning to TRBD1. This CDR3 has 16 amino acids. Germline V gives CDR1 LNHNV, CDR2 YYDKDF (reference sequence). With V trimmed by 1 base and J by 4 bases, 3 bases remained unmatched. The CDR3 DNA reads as TGTGCCACCAGCAGAGGGGACAGGGGGACTTACAATGAGCAGTTCTTC. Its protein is CATSRGDRGTYNEQFF.

CDR3 sequence: CASSRGKRSATDTQHF. For the CDR3, the DNA is TGTGCCAGCAGCCGAGGCAAGAGGAGTGCGACAGATACGCAGCATTTT. The rearrangement joins TRBV5-6 to TRBJ2-3; the D gene is possibly TRBD1 (5 bases). The DNA end favors TRBJ1-5, so the J call may be wrong. Germline V CDR1 and CDR2: SGHDT, YYEEEE. CDR3 length: 16 amino acids.

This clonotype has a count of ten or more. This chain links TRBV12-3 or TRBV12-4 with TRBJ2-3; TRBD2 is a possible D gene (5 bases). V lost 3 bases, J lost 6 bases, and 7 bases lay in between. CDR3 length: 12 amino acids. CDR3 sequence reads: CASSFRGDTQYF. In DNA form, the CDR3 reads TGTGCCAGCAGTTTTCGCGGGGATACGCAGTATTTT.

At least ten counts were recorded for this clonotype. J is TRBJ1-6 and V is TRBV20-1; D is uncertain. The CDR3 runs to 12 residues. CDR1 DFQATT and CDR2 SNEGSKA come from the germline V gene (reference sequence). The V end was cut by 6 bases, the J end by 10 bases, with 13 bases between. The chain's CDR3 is CSAQPQESPLHF. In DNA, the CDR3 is TGCAGTGCCCAGCCCCAGGAATCACCCCTCCACTTT.

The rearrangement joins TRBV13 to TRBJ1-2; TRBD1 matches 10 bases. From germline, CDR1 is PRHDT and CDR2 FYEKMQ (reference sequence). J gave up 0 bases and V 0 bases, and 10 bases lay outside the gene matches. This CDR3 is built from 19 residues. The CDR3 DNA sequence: TGTGCCAGCAGCTTAGGCCTTTCGGGACAGGGGAGTCCTAACTATGGCTACACCTTC. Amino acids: CASSLGLSGQGSPNYGYTF.

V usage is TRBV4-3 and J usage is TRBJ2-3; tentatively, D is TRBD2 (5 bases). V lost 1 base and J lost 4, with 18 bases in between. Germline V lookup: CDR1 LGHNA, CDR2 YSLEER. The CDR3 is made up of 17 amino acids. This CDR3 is CASSQAAAALPSDTQYF. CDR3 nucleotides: TGCGCCAGCAGCCAAGCGGCAGCGGCTCTCCCCTCAGATACGCAGTATTTT.

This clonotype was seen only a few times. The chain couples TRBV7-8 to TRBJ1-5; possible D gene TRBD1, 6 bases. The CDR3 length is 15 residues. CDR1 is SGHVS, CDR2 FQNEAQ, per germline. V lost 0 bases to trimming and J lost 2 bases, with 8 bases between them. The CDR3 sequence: CASSLAGGGNQPQHF. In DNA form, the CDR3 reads TGTGCCAGCAGCTTAGCGGGGGGCGGCAATCAGCCCCAGCATTTT.

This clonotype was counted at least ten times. The CDR3 bases are TGTGCCAGCAGCTTCCAGGGAGGGGAGGGGACCCAGTACTTC. Its protein product is CASSFQGGEGTQYF. This rearrangement joins TRBV7-2 to TRBJ2-5, with 7 positions matching TRBD2. The CDR3 length is 14 residues. The trim removed 3 bases at V and 7 bases at J, leaving 8 bases unmatched. From germline, CDR1 is SGHTA and CDR2 FQGNSA.

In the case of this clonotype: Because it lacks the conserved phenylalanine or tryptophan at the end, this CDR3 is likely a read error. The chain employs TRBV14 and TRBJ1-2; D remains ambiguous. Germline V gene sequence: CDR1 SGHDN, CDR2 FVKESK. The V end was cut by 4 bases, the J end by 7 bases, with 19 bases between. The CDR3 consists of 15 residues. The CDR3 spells CASSPGIPVEAGYTL. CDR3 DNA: TGTGCCAGCAGCCCGGGGATCCCTGTAGAGGCTGGCTACACCCTC.

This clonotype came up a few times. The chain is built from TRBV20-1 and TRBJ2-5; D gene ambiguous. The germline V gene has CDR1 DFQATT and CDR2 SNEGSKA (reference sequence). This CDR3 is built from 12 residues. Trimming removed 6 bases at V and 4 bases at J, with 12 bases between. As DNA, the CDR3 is TGCAGTGCCAGAATAGAAGGAGAGACCCAGTACTTC. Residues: CSARIEGETQYF.

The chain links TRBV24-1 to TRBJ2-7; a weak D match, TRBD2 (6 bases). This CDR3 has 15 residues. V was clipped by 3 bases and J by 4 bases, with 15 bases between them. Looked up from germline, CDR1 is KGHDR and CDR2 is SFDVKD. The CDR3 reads CATSDPGRGGYEQYF. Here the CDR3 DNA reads TGTGCCACCAGTGATCCCGGGAGAGGAGGATACGAGCAGTACTTC.

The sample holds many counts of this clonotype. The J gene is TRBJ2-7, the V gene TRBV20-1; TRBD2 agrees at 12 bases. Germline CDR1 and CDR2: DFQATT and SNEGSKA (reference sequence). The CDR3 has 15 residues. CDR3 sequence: CSATLAGGGSFEQYV. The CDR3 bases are TGCAGTGCAACCCTAGCGGGAGGGGGGTCCTTCGAGCAGTACGTC.

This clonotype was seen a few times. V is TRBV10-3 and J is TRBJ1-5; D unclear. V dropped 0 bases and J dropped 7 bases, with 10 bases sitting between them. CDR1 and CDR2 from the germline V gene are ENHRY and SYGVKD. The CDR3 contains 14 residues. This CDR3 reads CAISESVGQQPQHF. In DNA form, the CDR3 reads TGTGCCATCAGTGAGTCAGTAGGGCAGCAGCCCCAGCATTTT.

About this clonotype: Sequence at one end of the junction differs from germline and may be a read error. CDR3 protein: CSPETSGSPGSWDF. DNA for the CDR3: TGCAGTCCGGAGACTAGCGGGAGTCCCGGTTCATGGGACTTC. V is TRBV20-1 and J is TRBJ2-7, with TRBD2 matching 12 bases. CDR3 length: 14 residues. In germline, CDR1 is DFQATT, CDR2 SNEGSKA (reference sequence).

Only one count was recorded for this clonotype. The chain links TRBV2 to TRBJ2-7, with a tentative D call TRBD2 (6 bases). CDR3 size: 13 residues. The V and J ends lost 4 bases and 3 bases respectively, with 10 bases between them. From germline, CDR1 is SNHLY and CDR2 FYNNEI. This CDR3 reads CASSAGTYYEQYF. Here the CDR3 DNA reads TGTGCCAGCAGTGCGGGGACTTACTACGAGCAGTACTTC.

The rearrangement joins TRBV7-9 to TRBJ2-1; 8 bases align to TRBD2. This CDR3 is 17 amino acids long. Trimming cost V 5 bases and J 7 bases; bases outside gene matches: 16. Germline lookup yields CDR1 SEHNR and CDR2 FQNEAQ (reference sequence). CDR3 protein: CASSPGGDGGIGNEQFF. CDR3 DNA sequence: TGTGCCAGCAGCCCGGGAGGGGATGGGGGTATCGGTAATGAGCAGTTCTTC.

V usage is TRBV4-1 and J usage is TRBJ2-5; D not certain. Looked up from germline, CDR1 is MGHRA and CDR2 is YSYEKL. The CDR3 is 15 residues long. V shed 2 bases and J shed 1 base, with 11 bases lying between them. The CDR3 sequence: CASSQTGALQETQYF. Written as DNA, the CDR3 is TGCGCCAGCAGCCAAACCGGAGCCCTCCAAGAGACCCAGTACTTC.

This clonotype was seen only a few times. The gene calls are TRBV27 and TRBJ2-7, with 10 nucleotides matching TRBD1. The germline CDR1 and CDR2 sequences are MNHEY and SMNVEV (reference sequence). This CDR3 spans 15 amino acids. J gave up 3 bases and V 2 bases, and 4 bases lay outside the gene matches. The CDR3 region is CASSLAGTGDYEQYF. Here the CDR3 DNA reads TGTGCCAGCAGTTTAGCCGGGACAGGGGACTACGAGCAGTACTTC.

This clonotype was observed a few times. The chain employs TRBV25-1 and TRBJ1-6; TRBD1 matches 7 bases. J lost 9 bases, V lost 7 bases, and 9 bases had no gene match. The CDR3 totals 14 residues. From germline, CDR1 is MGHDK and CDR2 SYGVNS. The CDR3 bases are TGTGCCAGCACCACCCTCCGGGACAGTTCACCCCTCCACTTT. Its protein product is CASTTLRDSSPLHF.

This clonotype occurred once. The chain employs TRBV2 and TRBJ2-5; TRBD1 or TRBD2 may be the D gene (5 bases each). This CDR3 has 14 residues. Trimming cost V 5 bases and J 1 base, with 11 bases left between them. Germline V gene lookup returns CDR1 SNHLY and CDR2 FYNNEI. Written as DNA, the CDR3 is TGTGCCAGCAGTCCCCTCGGGGCCCAAGAGACCCAGTACTTC. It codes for CASSPLGAQETQYF.

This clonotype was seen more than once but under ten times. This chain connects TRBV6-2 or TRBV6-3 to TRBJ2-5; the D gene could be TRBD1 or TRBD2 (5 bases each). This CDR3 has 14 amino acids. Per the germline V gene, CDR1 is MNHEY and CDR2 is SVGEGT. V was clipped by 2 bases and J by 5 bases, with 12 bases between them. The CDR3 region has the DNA TGTGCCAGCAGTTACGGGGGAGACGCGGAGACCCAGTACTTC. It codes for CASSYGGDAETQYF.

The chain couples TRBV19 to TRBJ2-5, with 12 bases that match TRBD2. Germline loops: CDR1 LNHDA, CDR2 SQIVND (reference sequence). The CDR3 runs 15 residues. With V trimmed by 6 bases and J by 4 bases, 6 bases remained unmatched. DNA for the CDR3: TGTGCCAGTAGGCTGCCGGGACTAGCGGGAGAGACCCAGTACTTC. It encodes CASRLPGLAGETQYF.

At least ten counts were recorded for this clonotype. CDR3 nucleotide sequence: TGCGCCAGCAGTGAGTCGAGTCCGAATCAGCCCCAGCATTTT. Amino acids: CASSESSPNQPQHF. The rearrangement links TRBV10-1 to TRBJ1-5; D is unclear. The germline gives CDR1 WNHNN, CDR2 SYGVQD (reference sequence). Trimming left V 0 bases short and J 4 bases short, with 7 bases between. CDR3 size: 14 residues.

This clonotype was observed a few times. Here the CDR3 DNA reads TGTGCCAGCAGTTTATCGGCACCTAACTATGGCTACACCTTC. Translated, it gives CASSLSAPNYGYTF. The chain uses TRBV12-3 or TRBV12-4 and TRBJ1-2; D remains unclear. V was trimmed by 2 bases and J by 0 bases, leaving 7 bases between them. The CDR3 runs to 14 residues.

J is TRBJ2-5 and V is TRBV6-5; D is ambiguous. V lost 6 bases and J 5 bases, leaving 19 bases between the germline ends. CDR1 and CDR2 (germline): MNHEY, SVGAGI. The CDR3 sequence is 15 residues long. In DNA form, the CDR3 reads TGTGCCAGCAGCTTCGACGCTTTATTTCGGGAGACCCAGTACTTC. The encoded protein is CASSFDALFRETQYF.

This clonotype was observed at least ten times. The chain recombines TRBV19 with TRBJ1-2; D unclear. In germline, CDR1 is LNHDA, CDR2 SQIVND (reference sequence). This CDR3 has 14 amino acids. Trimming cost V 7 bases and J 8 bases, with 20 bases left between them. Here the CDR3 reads CASKTTPVASGYTF. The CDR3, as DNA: TGTGCCAGTAAAACGACACCAGTGGCGTCCGGCTACACCTTC.

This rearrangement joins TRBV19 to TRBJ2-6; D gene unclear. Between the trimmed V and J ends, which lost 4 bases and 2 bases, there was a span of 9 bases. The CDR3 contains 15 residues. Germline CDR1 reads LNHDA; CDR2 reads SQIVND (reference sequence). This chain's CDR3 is CASSTTPTGANVLTF. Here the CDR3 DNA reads TGTGCCAGTAGTACAACACCGACTGGGGCCAACGTCCTGACTTTC. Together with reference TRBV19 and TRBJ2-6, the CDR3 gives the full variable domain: DGGITQSPKYLFRKEGQNVTLSCEQNLNHDAMYWYRQDPGQGLRLIYYSQIVNDFQKGDIAEGYSVSREKKESFPLTVTSAQKNPTAFYLCASSTTPTGANVLTFGAGSRLTVL.

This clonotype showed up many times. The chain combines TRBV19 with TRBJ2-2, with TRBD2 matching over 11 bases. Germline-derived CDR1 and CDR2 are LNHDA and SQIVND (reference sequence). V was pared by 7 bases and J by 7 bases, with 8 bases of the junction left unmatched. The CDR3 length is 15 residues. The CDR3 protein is CASTIAGGPFGELFF. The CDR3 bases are TGTGCCAGTACGATAGCGGGGGGGCCCTTCGGGGAGCTGTTTTTT.

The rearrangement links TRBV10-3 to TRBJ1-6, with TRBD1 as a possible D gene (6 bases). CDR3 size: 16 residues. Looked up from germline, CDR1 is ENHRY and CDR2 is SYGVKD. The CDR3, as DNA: TGTGGCAGCAGTTCGGCGGAAGGGGGAGATAATTCACCCCTCCACTTT. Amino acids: CGSSSAEGGDNSPLHF.

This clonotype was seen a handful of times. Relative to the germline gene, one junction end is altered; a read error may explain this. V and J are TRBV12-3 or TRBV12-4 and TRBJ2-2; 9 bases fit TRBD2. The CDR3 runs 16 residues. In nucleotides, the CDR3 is TGTGCCGGCAGTCTTAGGACTAGCGTCATCACCGGGGAGCTGTTTTTT. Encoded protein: CAGSLRTSVITGELFF.